The rows below give T cell receptor beta chains drawn from one sample of a study of T cell changes during pregnancy in multiple sclerosis. TCRdb's table, derived via immunoSEQ multiplex PCR, lists solely in-frame clones and lacks some. The repertoire holds tens of thousands of clones, with over 80% as singletons. The material sequenced was peripheral blood, taken in the third trimester of pregnancy. These receptors all stem from a female donor in good health, enrolled as a control in a pregnancy study. The CDR3 runs from the conserved cysteine through the conserved F or W. The D gene is left open where the match is weak. Clone size is not always given. Where it is, it says once, few, many or a class for expanded clones.

V gene: TRBV6-1; clone size: NA; J gene: TRBJ2-7; D gene: NA; CDR3 protein: CATETAYEQYF; CDR3 DNA: TGTGCCACCGAGACAGCCTACGAGCAGTACTTC
V gene: TRBV5-6; clone size: NA; J gene: TRBJ2-2; D gene: NA; CDR3 protein: CASHYRVLYTGELFF; CDR3 DNA: TGTGCCAGCCATTATCGGGTACTTTACACCGGGGAGCTGTTTTTT
V gene: TRBV20-1; clone size: NA; J gene: TRBJ2-1; D gene: NA; CDR3 protein: CSARDPNEQFF; CDR3 DNA: TGCAGTGCTAGAGATCCGAATGAGCAGTTCTTC
V gene: TRBV11-1; clone size: NA; J gene: TRBJ2-1; D gene: TRBD2; CDR3 protein: CASSLVSGSVQFF; CDR3 DNA: TGTGCCAGCAGCTTAGTAAGCGGGAGTGTTCAGTTCTTC
V gene: TRBV27; clone size: NA; J gene: TRBJ2-1; D gene: NA; CDR3 protein: CASSSTIYYNEQFF; CDR3 DNA: TGTGCCAGCAGTTCTACGATCTATTACAATGAGCAGTTCTTC
V gene: TRBV27; clone size: NA; J gene: TRBJ1-2; D gene: TRBD1; CDR3 protein: CASRGDSDGYTF; CDR3 DNA: TGTGCCAGCAGGGGGGACAGCGATGGCTACACCTTC
V gene: TRBV15; clone size: NA; J gene: TRBJ2-5; D gene: TRBD1; CDR3 protein: CATSRTGTQETQYF; CDR3 DNA: TGTGCCACCAGCAGGACAGGGACCCAAGAGACCCAGTACTTC
V gene: TRBV28; clone size: NA; J gene: TRBJ2-1; D gene: TRBD1; CDR3 protein: CASSSTGTGYNEQFF; CDR3 DNA: TGTGCCAGCAGCTCCACCGGGACAGGGTACAATGAGCAGTTCTTC
V gene: TRBV6-1; clone size: NA; J gene: TRBJ2-2; D gene: TRBD1; CDR3 protein: CASSETLGQGAGELFF; CDR3 DNA: TGTGCCAGCAGTGAAACCCTGGGACAGGGGGCCGGGGAGCTGTTTTTT
V gene: TRBV28; clone size: NA; J gene: TRBJ1-1; D gene: NA; CDR3 protein: CASSLSSPEAFF; CDR3 DNA: TGTGCCAGCAGTTTATCAAGTCCTGAGGCTTTCTTT
V gene: TRBV27; clone size: NA; J gene: TRBJ2-2; D gene: TRBD2; CDR3 protein: CASSSTSGGLYTGELFF; CDR3 DNA: TGTGCCAGCAGCTCTACTAGCGGGGGCCTTTACACCGGGGAGCTGTTTTTT
V gene: TRBV6-1; clone size: NA; J gene: TRBJ1-5; D gene: NA; CDR3 protein: CASSVEGGGNQPQHF; CDR3 DNA: TGTGCCAGCAGTGTCGAAGGGGGTGGCAATCAGCCCCAGCATTTT
V gene: TRBV7-2; clone size: NA; J gene: TRBJ2-1; D gene: NA; CDR3 protein: CASSHKGWRAYNEQFF; CDR3 DNA: TGTGCCAGCAGCCACAAGGGGTGGAGGGCCTACAATGAGCAGTTCTTC
V gene: TRBV19; clone size: NA; J gene: TRBJ1-2; D gene: NA; CDR3 protein: CASSPGSVNYGYTF; CDR3 DNA: TGTGCCAGTAGTCCCGGGAGCGTCAACTATGGCTACACCTTC
V gene: TRBV5-6; clone size: NA; J gene: TRBJ2-3; D gene: NA; CDR3 protein: CASSPGQPDTQYF; CDR3 DNA: TGTGCCAGCAGCCCTGGGCAGCCAGATACGCAGTATTTT
V gene: TRBV6-1; clone size: NA; J gene: TRBJ2-1; D gene: NA; CDR3 protein: CASSDLAGSYNEQFF; CDR3 DNA: TGTGCCAGCAGTGACTTGGCGGGGAGCTACAATGAGCAGTTCTTC
V gene: TRBV15; clone size: NA; J gene: TRBJ2-3; D gene: NA; CDR3 protein: CATSRQDTDTQYF; CDR3 DNA: TGTGCCACCAGCAGGCAGGACACAGATACGCAGTATTTT
V gene: TRBV7-9; clone size: NA; J gene: TRBJ2-5; D gene: TRBD2; CDR3 protein: CASSLSGGVKETQYF; CDR3 DNA: TGTGCCAGCAGCTTAAGCGGGGGGGTTAAAGAGACCCAGTACTTC
V gene: TRBV9; clone size: NA; J gene: TRBJ2-3; D gene: NA; CDR3 protein: CASSVEGPSGATTDTQYF; CDR3 DNA: TGTGCCAGCAGCGTAGAGGGGCCAAGTGGGGCTACCACAGATACGCAGTATTTT
V gene: TRBV6-6; clone size: NA; J gene: TRBJ1-5; D gene: NA; CDR3 protein: CASSLADNQPQHF; CDR3 DNA: TGTGCCAGCTCGCTGGCGGACAATCAGCCCCAGCATTTT
V gene: TRBV11-2; clone size: NA; J gene: TRBJ2-3; D gene: NA; CDR3 protein: CASSFGTLVFRTDTQYF; CDR3 DNA: TGTGCCAGCAGCTTCGGGACTTTAGTATTTCGCACAGATACGCAGTATTTT
V gene: TRBV6-5; clone size: NA; J gene: TRBJ1-2; D gene: TRBD1; CDR3 protein: CASSPRQGNGYTF; CDR3 DNA: TGTGCCAGCAGCCCAAGACAGGGAAATGGCTACACCTTC
V gene: TRBV6-5; clone size: NA; J gene: TRBJ1-3; D gene: TRBD1; CDR3 protein: CASSYSVEGAGNTIYF; CDR3 DNA: TGTGCCAGCAGTTACTCTGTGGAGGGGGCCGGAAACACCATATATTTT
V gene: TRBV6-1; clone size: NA; J gene: TRBJ2-5; D gene: NA; CDR3 protein: CASRRGSGQETQYF; CDR3 DNA: TGTGCCAGCAGAAGAGGCAGCGGTCAAGAGACCCAGTACTTC
V gene: TRBV10-3; clone size: NA; J gene: TRBJ1-4; D gene: NA; CDR3 protein: CAISESRQNEKLFF; CDR3 DNA: TGTGCCATCAGTGAGTCGAGGCAGAATGAAAAACTGTTTTTT
V gene: TRBV2; clone size: NA; J gene: TRBJ2-7; D gene: NA; CDR3 protein: CASSDTGGPYEQYF; CDR3 DNA: TGTGCCAGCAGTGATACGGGGGGCCCCTACGAGCAGTACTTC
V gene: TRBV12-5; clone size: NA; J gene: TRBJ2-3; D gene: NA; CDR3 protein: CASGFGGTDTQYF; CDR3 DNA: TGTGCTAGTGGTTTCGGGGGCACAGATACGCAGTATTTT
V gene: TRBV7-8; clone size: once; J gene: TRBJ2-7; D gene: TRBD2; CDR3 protein: CASRGDLAGVGSYEQYF; CDR3 DNA: TGTGCCAGCAGGGGGGATCTAGCGGGAGTCGGGTCCTACGAGCAGTACTTC
V gene: TRBV11-3; clone size: NA; J gene: TRBJ2-3; D gene: TRBD1; CDR3 protein: CASSWTGGGMDTQYF; CDR3 DNA: TGTGCCAGCAGCTGGACAGGGGGCGGAATGGATACGCAGTATTTT
V gene: TRBV16; clone size: once; J gene: TRBJ2-7; D gene: NA; CDR3 protein: CASSPQWYEQYF; CDR3 DNA: TGTGCCAGCAGCCCTCAGTGGTACGAGCAGTACTTC
V gene: TRBV5-6; clone size: NA; J gene: TRBJ1-4; D gene: NA; CDR3 protein: CASSLLSSGDDNEKLFF; CDR3 DNA: TGTGCCAGCAGCTTACTATCCTCGGGGGACGATAATGAAAAACTGTTTTTT
V gene: TRBV28; clone size: NA; J gene: TRBJ1-1; D gene: TRBD1; CDR3 protein: CASSLFLTGSRAEAFF; CDR3 DNA: TGTGCCAGCAGTTTATTTTTGACAGGGAGTCGGGCTGAAGCTTTCTTT
V gene: TRBV2; clone size: NA; J gene: TRBJ1-5; D gene: NA; CDR3 protein: CASTADTDSNQPQHF; CDR3 DNA: TGTGCCAGCACGGCGGATACGGATAGCAATCAGCCCCAGCATTTT
V gene: TRBV28; clone size: once; J gene: TRBJ1-6; D gene: TRBD1; CDR3 protein: CASSLWTGGPYNSPLHF; CDR3 DNA: TGTGCCAGCAGTTTATGGACAGGGGGCCCCTATAATTCACCCCTCCACTTT
V gene: TRBV4-1; clone size: NA; J gene: TRBJ2-2; D gene: TRBD2; CDR3 protein: CASSRGGLVNTGELFF; CDR3 DNA: TGCGCCAGCAGCCGTGGGGGACTAGTCAACACCGGGGAGCTGTTTTTT
V gene: TRBV28; clone size: NA; J gene: TRBJ1-2; D gene: NA; CDR3 protein: CASTISLSVNGYTF; CDR3 DNA: TGTGCCAGCACCATAAGCCTTTCGGTGAATGGCTACACCTTC
V gene: TRBV9; clone size: NA; J gene: TRBJ2-3; D gene: TRBD1; CDR3 protein: CASSPRTGDRDTQYF; CDR3 DNA: TGTGCCAGCAGCCCCCGGACAGGGGATCGAGATACGCAGTATTTT
V gene: TRBV5-4; clone size: once; J gene: TRBJ2-1; D gene: TRBD1; CDR3 protein: CASSSQGDDEQFF; CDR3 DNA: TGTGCCAGCAGCTCACAGGGGGACGATGAGCAGTTCTTC
V gene: TRBV27; clone size: NA; J gene: TRBJ2-1; D gene: TRBD2; CDR3 protein: CASSPGGAPSNEQFF; CDR3 DNA: TGTGCCAGCAGTCCGGGGGGGGCGCCGAGCAATGAGCAGTTCTTC
V gene: TRBV5-6; clone size: NA; J gene: TRBJ2-7; D gene: TRBD1; CDR3 protein: CASSFSPDRGYEQYF; CDR3 DNA: TGTGCCAGCAGCTTTTCGCCGGACAGGGGGTACGAGCAGTACTTC
V gene: TRBV11-3; clone size: NA; J gene: TRBJ2-5; D gene: TRBD1; CDR3 protein: CASSRDRGETQYF; CDR3 DNA: TGTGCCAGCAGCCGAGACAGGGGGGAGACCCAGTACTTC
V gene: TRBV5-1; clone size: NA; J gene: TRBJ1-2; D gene: TRBD1; CDR3 protein: CASSLARRDSYGYTF; CDR3 DNA: TGCGCCAGCAGCTTGGCCCGTCGGGACAGCTATGGCTACACCTTC
V gene: TRBV7-9; clone size: NA; J gene: TRBJ1-1; D gene: TRBD1; CDR3 protein: CASSFPTTGGNTEAFF; CDR3 DNA: TGTGCCAGCAGCTTCCCAACAACAGGGGGGAACACTGAAGCTTTCTTT